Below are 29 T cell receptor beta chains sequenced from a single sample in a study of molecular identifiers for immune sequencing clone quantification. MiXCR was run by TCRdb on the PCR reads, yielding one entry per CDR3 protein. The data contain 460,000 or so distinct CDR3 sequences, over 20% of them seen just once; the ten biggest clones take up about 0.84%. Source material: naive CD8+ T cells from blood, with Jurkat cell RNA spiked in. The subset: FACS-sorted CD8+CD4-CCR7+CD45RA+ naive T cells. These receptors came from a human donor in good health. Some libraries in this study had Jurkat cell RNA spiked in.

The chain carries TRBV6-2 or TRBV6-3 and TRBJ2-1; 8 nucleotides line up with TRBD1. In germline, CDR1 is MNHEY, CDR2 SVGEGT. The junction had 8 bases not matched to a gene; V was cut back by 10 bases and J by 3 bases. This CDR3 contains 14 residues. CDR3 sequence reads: CATKPGTGYNEQFF. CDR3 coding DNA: TGTGCCACCAAGCCCGGGACAGGCTACAATGAGCAGTTCTTC.

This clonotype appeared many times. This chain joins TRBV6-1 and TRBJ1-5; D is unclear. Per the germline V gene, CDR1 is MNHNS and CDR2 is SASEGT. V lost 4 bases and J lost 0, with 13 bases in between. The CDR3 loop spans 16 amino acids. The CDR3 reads CASSVRQDGSNQPQHF. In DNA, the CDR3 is TGTGCCAGCAGTGTTAGGCAGGACGGTAGCAATCAGCCCCAGCATTTT.

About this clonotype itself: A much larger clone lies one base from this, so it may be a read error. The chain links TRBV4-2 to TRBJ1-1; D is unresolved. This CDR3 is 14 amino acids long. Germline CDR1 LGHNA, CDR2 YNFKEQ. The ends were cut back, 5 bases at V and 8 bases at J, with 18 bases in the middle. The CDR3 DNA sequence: TGTGCCAGCAGCGATAGTTCGAGGCAGCCCGAAGCTTTCTTT. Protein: CASSDSSRQPEAFF.

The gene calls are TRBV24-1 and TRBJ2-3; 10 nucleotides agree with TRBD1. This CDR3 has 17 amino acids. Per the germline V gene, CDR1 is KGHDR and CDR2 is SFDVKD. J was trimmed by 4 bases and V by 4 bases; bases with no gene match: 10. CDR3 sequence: CATSDRTGGTDPDTQYF. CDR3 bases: TGTGCCACCAGTGACAGGACAGGGGGGACCGACCCAGATACGCAGTATTTT.

The CDR3 loop is CASSSLQQNTEAFF. In nucleotides, the CDR3 is TGTGCCAGCAGTTCCCTCCAACAGAACACTGAAGCTTTCTTT. This chain joins TRBV27 and TRBJ1-1; D not certain. The V gene lost 4 bases and the J gene lost 1 base, with 10 bases spanning the gap. The CDR3 spans 14 residues. Germline assignment: CDR1 MNHEY and CDR2 SMNVEV (reference sequence).

The CDR3 spells CASSPLARARANTGELFF. The CDR3, as DNA: TGTGCCAGCAGCCCCTTAGCACGGGCGCGAGCGAACACCGGGGAGCTGTTTTTT. The J gene is TRBJ2-2, the V gene TRBV27, with D hard to call. The CDR3 is 18 residues long. The germline CDR1 and CDR2 sequences are MNHEY and SMNVEV (reference sequence). Trimming removed 6 bases from V and 0 bases from J, with 20 bases in between.

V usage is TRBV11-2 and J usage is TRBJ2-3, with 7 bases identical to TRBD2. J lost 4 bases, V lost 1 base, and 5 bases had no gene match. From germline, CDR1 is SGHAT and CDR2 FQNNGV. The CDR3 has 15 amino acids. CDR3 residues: CASSLGSGIADTQYF. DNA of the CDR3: TGTGCCAGCAGCTTAGGAAGCGGGATCGCAGATACGCAGTATTTT.

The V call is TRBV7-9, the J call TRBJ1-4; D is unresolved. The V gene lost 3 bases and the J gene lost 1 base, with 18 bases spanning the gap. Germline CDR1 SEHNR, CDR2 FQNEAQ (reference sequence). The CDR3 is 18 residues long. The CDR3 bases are TGTGCCAGCAGCTTGGGCAAACCCGCACTTCGAACTAATGAAAAACTGTTTTTT. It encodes CASSLGKPALRTNEKLFF.

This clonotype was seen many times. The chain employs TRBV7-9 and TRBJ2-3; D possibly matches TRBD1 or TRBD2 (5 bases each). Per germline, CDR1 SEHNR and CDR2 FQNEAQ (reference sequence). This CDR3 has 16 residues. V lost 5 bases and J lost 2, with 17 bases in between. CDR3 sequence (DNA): TGTGCCAGCAGCCTCCCCTGGGGGACGGACACAGATACGCAGTATTTT. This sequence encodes CASSLPWGTDTDTQYF.

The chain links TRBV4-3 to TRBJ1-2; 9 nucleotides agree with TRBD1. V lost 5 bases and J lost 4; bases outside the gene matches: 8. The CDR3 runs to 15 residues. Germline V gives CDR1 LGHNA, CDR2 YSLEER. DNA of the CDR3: TGCGCCAGCAGCAGGGGGACAGGGAATGCCTATGGCTACACCTTC. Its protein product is CASSRGTGNAYGYTF.

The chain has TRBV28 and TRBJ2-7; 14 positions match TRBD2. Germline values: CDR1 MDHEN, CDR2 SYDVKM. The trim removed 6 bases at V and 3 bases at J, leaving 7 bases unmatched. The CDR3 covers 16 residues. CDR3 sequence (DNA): TGTGCCAGCAGCTTCGGGACTAGCGGGAGTCTCTACGAGCAGTACTTC. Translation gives CASSFGTSGSLYEQYF.

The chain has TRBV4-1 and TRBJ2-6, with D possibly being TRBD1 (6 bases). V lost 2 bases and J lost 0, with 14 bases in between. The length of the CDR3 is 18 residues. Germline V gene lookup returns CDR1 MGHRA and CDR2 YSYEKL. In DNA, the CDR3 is TGCGCCAGCAGCCAATGGACAGCCTCCAGCTCTGGGGCCAACGTCCTGACTTTC. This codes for CASSQWTASSSGANVLTF.

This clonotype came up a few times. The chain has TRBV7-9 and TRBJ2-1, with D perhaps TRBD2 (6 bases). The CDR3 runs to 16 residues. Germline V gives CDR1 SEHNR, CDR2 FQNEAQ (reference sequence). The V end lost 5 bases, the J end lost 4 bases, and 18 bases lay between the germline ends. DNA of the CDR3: TGTGCCAGCAGCCCCCCGTCGGGAGTGGCGTACAATGAGCAGTTCTTC. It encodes CASSPPSGVAYNEQFF.

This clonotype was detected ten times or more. DNA for the CDR3: TGCAGTGCTACCGACGTATACAATGAGCAGTTCTTC. Amino acid sequence: CSATDVYNEQFF. J is TRBJ2-1 and V is TRBV20-1, with no clear D. V lost 4 bases and J lost 4, with 8 bases in between. The CDR3 covers 12 residues. Germline V gene lookup returns CDR1 DFQATT and CDR2 SNEGSKA (reference sequence).

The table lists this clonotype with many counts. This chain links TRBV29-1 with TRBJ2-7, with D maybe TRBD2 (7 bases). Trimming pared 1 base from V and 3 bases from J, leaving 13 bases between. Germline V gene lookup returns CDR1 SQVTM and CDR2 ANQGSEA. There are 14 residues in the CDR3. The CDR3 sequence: CSVEGWRGGYEQYF. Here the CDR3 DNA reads TGCAGCGTTGAAGGTTGGAGGGGGGGCTACGAGCAGTACTTC.

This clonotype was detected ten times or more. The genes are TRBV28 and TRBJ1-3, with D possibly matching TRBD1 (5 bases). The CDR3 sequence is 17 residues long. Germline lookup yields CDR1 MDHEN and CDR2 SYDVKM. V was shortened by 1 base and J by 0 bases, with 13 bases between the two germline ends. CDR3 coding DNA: TGTGCCAGCAGTTTATCGGGGGGATTGACCTCTGGAAACACCATATATTTT. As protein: CASSLSGGLTSGNTIYF.

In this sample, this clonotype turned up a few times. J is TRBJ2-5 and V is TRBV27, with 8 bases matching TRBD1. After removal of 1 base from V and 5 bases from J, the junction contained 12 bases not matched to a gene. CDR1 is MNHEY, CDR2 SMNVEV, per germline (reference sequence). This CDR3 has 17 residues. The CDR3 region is CASSLLNAQGAAETQYF. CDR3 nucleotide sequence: TGTGCCAGCAGTTTATTAAACGCCCAGGGGGCGGCTGAGACCCAGTACTTC.

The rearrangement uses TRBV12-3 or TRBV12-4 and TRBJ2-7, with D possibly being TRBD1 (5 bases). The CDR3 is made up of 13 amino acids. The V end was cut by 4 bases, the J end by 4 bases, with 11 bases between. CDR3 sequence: CASSSISGYEQYF. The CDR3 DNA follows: TGTGCCAGCAGTTCTATTTCAGGGTACGAGCAGTACTTC.

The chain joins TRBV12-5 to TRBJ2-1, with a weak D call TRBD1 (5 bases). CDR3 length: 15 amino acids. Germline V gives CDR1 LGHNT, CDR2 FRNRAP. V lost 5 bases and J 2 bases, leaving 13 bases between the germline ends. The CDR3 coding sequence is TGTGCTAGTGGTCTGGAAAGGGGCCCCTACAATGAGCAGTTCTTC. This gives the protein CASGLERGPYNEQFF.

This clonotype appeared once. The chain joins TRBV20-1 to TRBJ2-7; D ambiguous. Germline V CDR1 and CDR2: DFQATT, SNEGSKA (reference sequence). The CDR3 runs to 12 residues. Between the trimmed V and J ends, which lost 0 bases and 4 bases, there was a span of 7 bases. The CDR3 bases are TGCAGTGCTAGAGAACAGAGGTACGAGCAGTACTTC. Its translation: CSAREQRYEQYF.

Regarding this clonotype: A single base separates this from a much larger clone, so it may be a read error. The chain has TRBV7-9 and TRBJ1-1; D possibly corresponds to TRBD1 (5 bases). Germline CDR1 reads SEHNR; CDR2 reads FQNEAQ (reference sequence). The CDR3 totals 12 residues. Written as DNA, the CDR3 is TGTGTCAGCAGCTTCTCAGGGTCTGAAGCTTTCTTT. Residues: CVSSFSGSEAFF.

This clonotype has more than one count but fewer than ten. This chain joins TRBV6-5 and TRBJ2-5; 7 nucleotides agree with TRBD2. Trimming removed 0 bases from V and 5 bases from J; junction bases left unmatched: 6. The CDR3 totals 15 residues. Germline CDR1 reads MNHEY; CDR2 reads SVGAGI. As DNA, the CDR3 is TGTGCCAGCAGTTACTCGGGCGGGAGCCGGGAGACCCAGTACTTC. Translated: CASSYSGGSRETQYF.

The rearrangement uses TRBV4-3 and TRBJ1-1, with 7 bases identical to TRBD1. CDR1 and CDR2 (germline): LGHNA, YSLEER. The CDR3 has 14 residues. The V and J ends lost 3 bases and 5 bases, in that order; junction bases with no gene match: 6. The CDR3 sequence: CASSHGTVRTEAFF. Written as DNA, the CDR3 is TGCGCCAGCAGCCACGGGACAGTGAGGACTGAAGCTTTCTTT.

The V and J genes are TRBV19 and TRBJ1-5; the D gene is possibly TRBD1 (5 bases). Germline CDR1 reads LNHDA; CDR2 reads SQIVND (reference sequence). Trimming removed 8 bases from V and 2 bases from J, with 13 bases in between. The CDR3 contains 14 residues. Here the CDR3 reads CASAGLLGNQPQHF. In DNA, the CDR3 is TGTGCCAGTGCGGGGCTTCTGGGCAATCAGCCCCAGCATTTT.

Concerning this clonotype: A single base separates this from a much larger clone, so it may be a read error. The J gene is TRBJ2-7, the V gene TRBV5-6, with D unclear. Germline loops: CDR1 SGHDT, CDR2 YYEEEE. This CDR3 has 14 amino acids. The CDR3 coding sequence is TGTGCCAGCGGCTTGGAGAGGAGCTCCTACGAGCAGTACTTC. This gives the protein CASGLERSSYEQYF. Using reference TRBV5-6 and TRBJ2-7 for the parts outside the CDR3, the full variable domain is DAGVTQSPTHLIKTRGQQVTLRCSPKSGHDTVSWYQQALGQGPQFIFQYYEEEERQRGNFPDRFSGHQFPNYSSELNVNALLLGDSALYLCASGLERSSYEQYFGPGTRLTVT.

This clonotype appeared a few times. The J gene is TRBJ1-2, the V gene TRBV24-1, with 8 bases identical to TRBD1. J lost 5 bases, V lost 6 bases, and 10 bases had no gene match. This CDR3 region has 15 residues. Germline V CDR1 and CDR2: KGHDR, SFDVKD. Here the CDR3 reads CATSLFGQGRYGYTF. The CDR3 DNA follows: TGTGCCACCAGTTTATTCGGACAGGGAAGGTATGGCTACACCTTC.

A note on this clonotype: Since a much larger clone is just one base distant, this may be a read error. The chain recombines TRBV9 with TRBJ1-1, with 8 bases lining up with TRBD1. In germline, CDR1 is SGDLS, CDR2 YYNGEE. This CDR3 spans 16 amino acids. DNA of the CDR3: TGTGCCGGCAGCTTAGGACAGGGTTTGGGCTCCACTGAAGCTTTCTTT. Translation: CAGSLGQGLGSTEAFF. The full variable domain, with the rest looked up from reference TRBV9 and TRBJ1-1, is DSGVTQTPKHLITATGQRVTLRCSPRSGDLSVYWYQQSLDQGLQFLIQYYNGEERAKGNILERFSAQQFPDLHSELNLSSLELGDSALYFCAGSLGQGLGSTEAFFGQGTRLTVV.

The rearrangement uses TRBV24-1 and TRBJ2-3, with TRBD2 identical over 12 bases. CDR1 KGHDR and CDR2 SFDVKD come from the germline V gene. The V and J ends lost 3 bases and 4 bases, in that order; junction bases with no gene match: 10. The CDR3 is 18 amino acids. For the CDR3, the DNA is TGTGCCACCAGTGATACTGGACTAGCGGGATATAGCGCAGATACGCAGTATTTT. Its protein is CATSDTGLAGYSADTQYF.

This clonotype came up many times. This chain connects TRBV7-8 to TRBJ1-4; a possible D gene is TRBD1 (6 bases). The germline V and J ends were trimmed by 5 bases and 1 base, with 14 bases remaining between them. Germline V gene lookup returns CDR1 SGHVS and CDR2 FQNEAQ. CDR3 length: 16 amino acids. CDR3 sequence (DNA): TGTGCCAGCAGCATCCCGGGGGGGCGAACTAATGAAAAACTGTTTTTT. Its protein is CASSIPGGRTNEKLFF. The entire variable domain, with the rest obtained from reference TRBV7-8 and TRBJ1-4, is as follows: GAGVSQSPRYKVAKRGQDVALRCDPISGHVSLFWYQQALGQGPEFLTYFQNEAQLDKSGLPSDRFFAERPEGSVSTLKIQRTQQEDSAVYLCASSIPGGRTNEKLFFGSGTQLSVL.